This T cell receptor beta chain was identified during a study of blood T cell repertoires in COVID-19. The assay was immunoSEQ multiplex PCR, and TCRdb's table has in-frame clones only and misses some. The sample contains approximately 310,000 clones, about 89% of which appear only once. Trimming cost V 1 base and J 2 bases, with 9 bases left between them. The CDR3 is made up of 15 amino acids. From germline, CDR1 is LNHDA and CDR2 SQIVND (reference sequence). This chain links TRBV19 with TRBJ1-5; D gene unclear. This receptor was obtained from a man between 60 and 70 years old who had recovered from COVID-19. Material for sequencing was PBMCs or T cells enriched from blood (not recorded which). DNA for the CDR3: TGTGCCAGTAGTATAGCTGGGGAGGGCAATCAGCCCCAGCATTTT. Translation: CASSIAGEGNQPQHF.